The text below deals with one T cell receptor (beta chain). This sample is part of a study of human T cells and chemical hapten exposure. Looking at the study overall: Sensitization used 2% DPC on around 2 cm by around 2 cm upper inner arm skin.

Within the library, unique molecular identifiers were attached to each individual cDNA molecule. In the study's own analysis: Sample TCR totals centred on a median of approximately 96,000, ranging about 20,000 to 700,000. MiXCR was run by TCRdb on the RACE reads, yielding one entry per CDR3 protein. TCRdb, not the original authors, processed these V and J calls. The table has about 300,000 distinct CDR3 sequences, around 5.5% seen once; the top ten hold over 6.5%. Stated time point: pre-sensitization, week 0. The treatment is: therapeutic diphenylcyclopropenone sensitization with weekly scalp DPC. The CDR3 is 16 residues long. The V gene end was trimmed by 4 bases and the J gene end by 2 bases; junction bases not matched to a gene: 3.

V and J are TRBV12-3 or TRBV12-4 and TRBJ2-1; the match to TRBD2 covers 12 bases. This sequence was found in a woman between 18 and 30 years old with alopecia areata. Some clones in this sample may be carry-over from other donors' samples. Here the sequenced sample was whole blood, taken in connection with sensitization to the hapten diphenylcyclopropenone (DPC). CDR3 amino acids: CASSSSGGVTYNEQFF. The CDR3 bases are TGTGCCAGCAGTTCTAGCGGGGGGGTGACCTACAATGAGCAGTTCTTC.